This T cell receptor beta chain originates from a study of shared clonotypes between healthy human individuals. As for the study in general: Donors had three CD4 naive, three CD4 memory, two CD8 naive and one CD8 memory plate apiece.

Here immunoSEQ multiplex PCR was the method, and the copy in TCRdb shows in-frame clones only, minus some. The sample includes about 1.4 million clones, around 97% of them seen just once. Every donor, a Caucasian adult, lived in Nashville, Tennessee. The study separated CD4+ cells into CD45RA+ naive and CD45RA-negative memory subsets. Notes on this clone: The sample has other DNA sequences that encode this CDR3 too.

Trimming removed 1 base from V and 4 bases from J; junction bases left unmatched: 6. This CDR3 region has 15 residues. Germline loops: CDR1 LNHDA, CDR2 SQIVND (reference sequence). The chain couples TRBV19 to TRBJ2-7; 8 nucleotides match TRBD1. This receptor was taken from a young man in good health. Sequencing used naive CD4+ T cells sorted from blood. As for subset: CD45RA+ positively selected. Here the CDR3 reads CASSIVGDRTYEQYF. CDR3 coding DNA: TGTGCCAGTAGTATAGTTGGGGACAGGACGTACGAGCAGTACTTC.